This note documents a single T cell receptor beta chain sequence. The data were obtained in a study of OX40 agonist ivuxolimab in advanced cancers. Produced via immunoSEQ multiplex PCR; TCRdb's table is partial and in-frame only. Of around 69,000 clones in the sample, approximately 80% are singletons; the top ten hold 1.5% to 2%. This clonotype was obtained from an adult with an advanced solid tumor such as melanoma, head and neck, liver or kidney cancer. The sample consisted of CD4+ or CD8+ T cells sorted from blood, taken in a trial of the OX40 agonist ivuxolimab.

The CDR3 sequence is CASSDPGLHEQYF. CDR3 DNA sequence: TGCGCCAGCAGTGACCCGGGGCTCCACGAGCAGTACTTC. This chain uses TRBV10-2 with TRBJ2-7; D possibly matches TRBD1 or TRBD2 (5 bases each). V was shortened by 3 bases and J by 5 bases, with 11 bases between the two germline ends. In germline, CDR1 is WSHSY, CDR2 SAAADI. This CDR3 is built from 13 residues.